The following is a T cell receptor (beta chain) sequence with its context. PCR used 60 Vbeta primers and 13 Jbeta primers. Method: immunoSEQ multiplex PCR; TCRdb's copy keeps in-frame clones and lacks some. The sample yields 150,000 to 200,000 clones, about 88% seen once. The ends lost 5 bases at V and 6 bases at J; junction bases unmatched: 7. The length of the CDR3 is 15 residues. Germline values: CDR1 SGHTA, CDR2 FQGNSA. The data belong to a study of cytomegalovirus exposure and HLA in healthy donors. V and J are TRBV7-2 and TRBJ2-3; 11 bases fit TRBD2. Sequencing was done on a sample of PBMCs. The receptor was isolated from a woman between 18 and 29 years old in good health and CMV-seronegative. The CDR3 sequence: CASSLPTSGMDTQYF. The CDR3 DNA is TGTGCCAGCAGCCTCCCGACTAGCGGGATGGATACGCAGTATTTT.